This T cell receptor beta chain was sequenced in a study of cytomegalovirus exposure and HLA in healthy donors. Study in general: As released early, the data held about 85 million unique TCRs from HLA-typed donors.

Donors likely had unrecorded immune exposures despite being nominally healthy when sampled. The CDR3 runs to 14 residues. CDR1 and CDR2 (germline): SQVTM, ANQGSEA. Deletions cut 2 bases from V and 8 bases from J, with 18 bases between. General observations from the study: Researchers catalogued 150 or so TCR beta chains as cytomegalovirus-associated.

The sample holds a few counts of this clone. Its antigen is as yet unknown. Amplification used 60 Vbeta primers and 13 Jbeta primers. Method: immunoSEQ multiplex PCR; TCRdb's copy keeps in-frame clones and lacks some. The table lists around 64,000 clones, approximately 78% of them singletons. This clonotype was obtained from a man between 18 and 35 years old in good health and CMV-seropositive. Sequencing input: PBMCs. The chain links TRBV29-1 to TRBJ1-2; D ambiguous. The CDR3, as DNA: TGCAGCGTTGAAAAGGGAGGACCAGAGGGAGGCTACACCTTC. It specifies CSVEKGGPEGGYTF.